This T cell receptor beta chain originates from a study of technical replicates of blood from a few donors. The V segment lost 3 bases and the J segment 7 bases; nucleotides outside the gene matches: 20. This CDR3 has 19 amino acids. The V gene's germline CDR1 is MDHEN and CDR2 SYDVKM. The method was immunoSEQ multiplex PCR; TCRdb's version includes in-frame clones alone and lacks a portion of them. The sample holds approximately 76,000 clones, roughly 97% seen once. Source material: T cells isolated from PBMCs. The receptor was derived from a human donor in good health. V usage is TRBV28 and J usage is TRBJ1-4; 7 bases map to TRBD1. The CDR3 DNA reads TGTGCCAGCAGTTTGTTTTTCGCGTCAGGGGGGCATCACCGTGAAAAACTGTTTTTT. It encodes CASSLFFASGGHHREKLFF.